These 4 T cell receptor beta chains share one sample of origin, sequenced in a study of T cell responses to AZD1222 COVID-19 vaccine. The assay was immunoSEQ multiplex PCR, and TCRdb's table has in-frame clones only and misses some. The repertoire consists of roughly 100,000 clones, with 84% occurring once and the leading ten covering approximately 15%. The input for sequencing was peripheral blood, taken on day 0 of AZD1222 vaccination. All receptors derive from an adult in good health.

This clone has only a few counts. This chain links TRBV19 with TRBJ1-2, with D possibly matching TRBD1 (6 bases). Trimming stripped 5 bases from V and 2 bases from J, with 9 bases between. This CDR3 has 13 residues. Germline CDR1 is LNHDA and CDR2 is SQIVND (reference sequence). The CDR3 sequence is CASSSQGNYGYTF. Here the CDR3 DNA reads TGTGCCAGTAGTTCACAGGGAAACTATGGCTACACCTTC.

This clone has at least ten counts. CDR3 nucleotide sequence: TGTGCCAGCCGAAGAGCGGGGGTGGGCACCGGGGAGCTGTTTTTT. It translates to CASRRAGVGTGELFF. The genes are TRBV2 and TRBJ2-2, with 8 bases lining up with TRBD2. The CDR3 contains 15 residues. The V segment lost 8 bases and the J segment 4 bases; nucleotides outside the gene matches: 9. Germline V gene sequence: CDR1 SNHLY, CDR2 FYNNEI.

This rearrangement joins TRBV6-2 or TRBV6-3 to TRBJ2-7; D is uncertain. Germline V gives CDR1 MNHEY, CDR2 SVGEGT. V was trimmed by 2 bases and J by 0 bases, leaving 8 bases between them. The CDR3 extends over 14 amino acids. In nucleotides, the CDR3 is TGTGCCAGCAGTTACCAGGTGGGCTCCTACGAGCAGTACTTC. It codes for CASSYQVGSYEQYF.

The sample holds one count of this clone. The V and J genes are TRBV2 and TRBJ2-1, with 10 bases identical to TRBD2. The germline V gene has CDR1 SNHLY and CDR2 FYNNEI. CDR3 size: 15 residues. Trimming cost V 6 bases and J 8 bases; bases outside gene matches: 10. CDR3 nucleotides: TGTGCCAGCAGGGGGCAGCGGGGGGGCCCCCATGAGCAGTTCTTC. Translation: CASRGQRGGPHEQFF.